Here is one T cell receptor beta chain with its context. The germline gene is not matched at one end of the junction; a read error may be the cause. The data stem from a study of cytomegalovirus exposure and HLA in healthy donors. This CDR3 comprises 14 residues. Per the germline V gene, CDR1 is GTSNPN and CDR2 is SVGIG (reference sequence). Both 60 Vbeta primers and 13 Jbeta primers went into the PCR. The table came from immunoSEQ multiplex PCR; TCRdb's copy has only in-frame clones and leaves some out. Of about 160,000 clones listed, 77% are singletons. This chain links TRBV30 with TRBJ2-3; 11 nucleotides match TRBD2. Sequenced: PBMCs. The sequence was collected from a woman younger than 45 in good health and CMV-seronegative. In nucleotides, the CDR3 is TGTGCCTGGAGCCTCAATATAGCGGGAGGGACTTCGAATTTT. Amino acid sequence: CAWSLNIAGGTSNF.